This T cell receptor (beta chain) appears in the sequencing data of a study of T-cell memory formation after mild COVID-19. TCRdb analysed the 5' RACE reads with MiXCR anew, one entry per CDR3 protein. The sample has 200,000 to 300,000 distinct CDR3 sequences, roughly 10% seen once. V shed 4 bases, J shed 0 bases, and the junction held 7 bases outside the gene matches. Germline CDR1 and CDR2: SGHRS and YFSETQ. The CDR3 has 15 residues. Many counts were recorded for this clonotype. The sequenced material came from PBMCs or a T cell subset sorted from them (not recorded which). This sequence joins TRBV5-1 and TRBJ2-7, with TRBD1 matching over 7 bases. The sequence derives from a young man who had mild COVID-19 (a few samples of this study predate the infection). Cell type and time point are not known. CDR3 loop: CASSPIQGLSYEQYF. DNA of the CDR3: TGCGCCAGCAGCCCAATACAGGGGCTCTCCTACGAGCAGTACTTC.